What follows is one T cell receptor beta chain and its context. What it binds is unknown. The source of the sample is a study of cytomegalovirus exposure and HLA in healthy donors. Findings and caveats of the study: TCR beta chains numbering 164 were designated cytomegalovirus-associated. Specific recognition of CMV antigens was confirmed in vitro for three chains (all CMV-associated).

Clones were sequenced by immunoSEQ multiplex PCR, and TCRdb holds only the in-frame ones, with some missing. The sample includes around 300,000 clones, about 86% seen only once; the top ten take around 1%. The receptor was derived from a woman under 30 in good health and CMV-seronegative. Sequenced material: PBMCs.

The CDR3 sequence is CASSSYSYEQYF. Here the CDR3 DNA reads TGTGCCAGCAGTTCCTACTCCTACGAGCAGTACTTC. This sequence joins TRBV27 and TRBJ2-7, with D unresolved. Trimming took 4 bases from V and 0 from J, leaving 4 bases between them. CDR1 is MNHEY, CDR2 SMNVEV, per germline (reference sequence). The CDR3 runs to 12 residues.